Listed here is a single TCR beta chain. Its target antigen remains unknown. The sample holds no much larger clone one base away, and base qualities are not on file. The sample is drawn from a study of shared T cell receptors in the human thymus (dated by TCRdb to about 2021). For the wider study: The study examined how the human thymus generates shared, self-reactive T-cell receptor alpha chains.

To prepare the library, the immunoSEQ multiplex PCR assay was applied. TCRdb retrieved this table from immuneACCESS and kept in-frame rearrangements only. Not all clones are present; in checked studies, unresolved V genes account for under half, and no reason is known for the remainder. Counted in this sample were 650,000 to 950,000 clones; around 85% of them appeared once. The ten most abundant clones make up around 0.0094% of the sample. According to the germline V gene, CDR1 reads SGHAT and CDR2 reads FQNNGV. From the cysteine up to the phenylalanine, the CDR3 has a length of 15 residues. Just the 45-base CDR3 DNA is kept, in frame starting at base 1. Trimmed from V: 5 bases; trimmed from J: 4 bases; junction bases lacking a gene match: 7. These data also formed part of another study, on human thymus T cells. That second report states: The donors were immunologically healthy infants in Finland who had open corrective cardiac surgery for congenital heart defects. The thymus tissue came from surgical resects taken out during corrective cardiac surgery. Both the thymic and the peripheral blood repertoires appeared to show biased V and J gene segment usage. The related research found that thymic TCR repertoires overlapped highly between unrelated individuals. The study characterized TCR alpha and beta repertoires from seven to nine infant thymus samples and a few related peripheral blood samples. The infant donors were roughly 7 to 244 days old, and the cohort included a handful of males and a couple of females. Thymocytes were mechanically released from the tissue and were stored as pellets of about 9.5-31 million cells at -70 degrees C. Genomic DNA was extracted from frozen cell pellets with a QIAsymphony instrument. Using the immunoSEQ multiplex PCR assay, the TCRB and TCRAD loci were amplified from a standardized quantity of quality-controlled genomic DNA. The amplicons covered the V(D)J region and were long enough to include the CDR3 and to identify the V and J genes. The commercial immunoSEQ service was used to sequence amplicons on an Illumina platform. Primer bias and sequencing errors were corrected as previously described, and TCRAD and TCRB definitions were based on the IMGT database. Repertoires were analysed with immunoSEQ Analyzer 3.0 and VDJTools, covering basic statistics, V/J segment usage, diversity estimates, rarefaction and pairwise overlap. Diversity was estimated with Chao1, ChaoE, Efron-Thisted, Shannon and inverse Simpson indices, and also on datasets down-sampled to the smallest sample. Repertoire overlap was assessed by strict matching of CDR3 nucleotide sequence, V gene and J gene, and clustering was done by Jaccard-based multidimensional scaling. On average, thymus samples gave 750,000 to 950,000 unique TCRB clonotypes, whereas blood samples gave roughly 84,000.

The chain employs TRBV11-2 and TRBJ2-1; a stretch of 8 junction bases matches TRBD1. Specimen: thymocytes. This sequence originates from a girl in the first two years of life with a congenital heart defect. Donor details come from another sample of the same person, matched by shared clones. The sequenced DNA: TGTGCCAGCAGCCGGGGACAGGAACGATACAATGAGCAGTTCTTC. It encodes CASSRGQERYNEQFF.